These T cell receptor beta chains were read from a single sample in a study of beta chain features in type 1 diabetes. TCRdb's table, derived via immunoSEQ multiplex PCR, lists solely in-frame clones and lacks some. Of 240,000 or so clones in the sample, approximately 15% were seen once. The sample taken for sequencing was naive CD4+ T cells from blood. The receptors were gathered from a man in his thirties or forties with type 1 diabetes. Both conserved end residues are part of each CDR3. A D gene is named only where the DNA matches it firmly. Size is stated for part of the rows, as once, few or many counts, or as a class when the clone is expanded.

>-|TRBJ2-1|TRBV12-5|few
TGTGCTAGTGGTGGCCGGGACAACTACAATGAGCAGTTCTTC
CASGGRDNYNEQFF
>-|TRBJ2-3|TRBV6-6|few
TGTGCCAGCACCCTAAACCGGGACACTAGCACAGATACGCAGTATTTT
CASTLNRDTSTDTQYF
>TRBD1|TRBJ1-2|TRBV5-6|few
TGTGCCAGCAGCCTGGACAGGGTTGGCTACACCTTC
CASSLDRVGYTF
>-|TRBJ1-6|TRBV19|-
TGTGCCAGTAGCCAGGGTAGTCCCCAGTCCCTCCACTTT
CASSQGSPQSLHF
>-|TRBJ2-1|TRBV25-1|-
TGTGCCAGCAGTGAACCCGGACTCGCCACCAATGAGCAGTTCTTC
CASSEPGLATNEQFF
>-|TRBJ1-5|TRBV5-5|few
TGTGCCAGCAGCTTGGCAGGGGCGGGCAATCAGCCCCAGCATTTT
CASSLAGAGNQPQHF
>-|TRBJ2-5|TRBV6-1|few
TGTGCCAGCAGGTTATCGGGACAACTTGGGGAGACCCAGTACTTC
CASRLSGQLGETQYF
>TRBD2|TRBJ2-2|TRBV19|-
TGTGCCAGTAGTATTCGCGGGGGGATTAACACCGGGGAGCTGTTTTTT
CASSIRGGINTGELFF
>-|TRBJ2-3|TRBV11-2|few
TGTGCCAGCAGTTTGGGCCCAGGGGCCTTCACAGATACGCAGTATTTT
CASSLGPGAFTDTQYF
>-|TRBJ1-2|TRBV6-5|-
TGTGCCAGCAGAGACGATCGCGGGGGTGACTATGGCTACACCTTC
CASRDDRGGDYGYTF
>TRBD1|TRBJ2-7|TRBV13|few
TGTGCCAGCAGCCCCGACCAGGGGGTCTCCTACGAGCAGTACTTC
CASSPDQGVSYEQYF
>TRBD1|TRBJ2-1|TRBV10-3|-
TGTGCCATCAGACGACAGGGGGATTCCTACAATGAGCAGTTCTTC
CAIRRQGDSYNEQFF
>-|TRBJ1-1|TRBV10-3|few
TGTGCCATCAGCGTGGGTCAGGATGGCTCTGAAGCTTTCTTT
CAISVGQDGSEAFF
>-|TRBJ2-5|TRBV5-6|once
TGTGCCAGCAGCCCACTGGGGGGTGAGACCCAGTACTTC
CASSPLGGETQYF
>-|TRBJ2-2|TRBV11-3|few
TGTGCCAGCAGCTTAGTGTACGGGTCCCAGAACACCGGGGAGCTGTTTTTT
CASSLVYGSQNTGELFF
>TRBD2|TRBJ2-1|TRBV9|-
TGTGCCAGCAGCGTAGTGGGACTAGCGGGGGCCAATGAGCAGTTCTTC
CASSVVGLAGANEQFF
>TRBD1|TRBJ2-5|TRBV5-4|-
TGTGCCAGCAGCAAAAGACAGGGGGTGCAAGAGACCCAGTACTTC
CASSKRQGVQETQYF
>-|TRBJ2-3|TRBV7-9|-
TGTGCCAGCAGCCTGCAGACAGATACGCAGTATTTT
CASSLQTDTQYF
>-|TRBJ2-3|TRBV6-5|-
TGTGCCAGCAGCACCGCGGGGGCTCCCTCGGATACGCAGTATTTT
CASSTAGAPSDTQYF
>TRBD2|TRBJ2-1|TRBV9|-
TGTGCCAGCAGCGTCGCTAGCGGGAGGGTCAATGAGCAGTTCTTC
CASSVASGRVNEQFF
>-|TRBJ1-2|TRBV6-6|-
TGTGCCAGCAGCGATACCTCAGGGGATGGCTACACCTTC
CASSDTSGDGYTF
>-|TRBJ1-2|TRBV7-9|few
TGTGCCAGCAGCCAGGTTGTTGTTGGAAGCTATGGCTACACCTTC
CASSQVVVGSYGYTF
>TRBD1|TRBJ2-5|TRBV11-3|-
TGTGCCAGCAGCTTAGGGCGGACAGGGCCCTCCGAGGAGACCCAGTACTTC
CASSLGRTGPSEETQYF
>-|TRBJ1-5|TRBV30|-
TGTGCCTGGAGTCCCCAGGGATATCAGCCCCAGCATTTT
CAWSPQGYQPQHF
>-|TRBJ2-1|TRBV11-2|-
TGTGCCAGCAGCTTGGCCCCTTACAGCTCCTACAATGAGCAGTTCTTC
CASSLAPYSSYNEQFF
>TRBD2|TRBJ2-5|TRBV5-1|few
TGCGCCAGCAGCTTCAGTAGCGGGGGGGAGACCCAGTACTTC
CASSFSSGGETQYF
>-|TRBJ1-3|TRBV19|-
TGTGCCAGTAAGGAAACAGGGGGAAACACCATATATTTT
CASKETGGNTIYF
>TRBD1|TRBJ2-3|TRBV28|-
TGTGCCAGCATCCGACAGGGGACAGATACGCAGTATTTT
CASIRQGTDTQYF
>TRBD1|TRBJ1-2|TRBV18|-
TGTGCCAGCTCATTCGGACAGGGGAATGGCTACACCTTC
CASSFGQGNGYTF
>-|TRBJ1-1|TRBV6-5|-
TGTGCCAGCAGTTACTTTGGAGGCACTGAAGCTTTCTTT
CASSYFGGTEAFF
>-|TRBJ2-6|TRBV2|few
TGTGCCAGCCGAGACAGGCTTGGGGCCAACGTCCTGACTTTC
CASRDRLGANVLTF
>TRBD1|TRBJ2-5|TRBV18|-
TGTGCCAGCTCACCACCGTCAGGGGGAGAGACCCAGTACTTC
CASSPPSGGETQYF